One sample yielded the 23 T cell receptor beta chains listed below, sequenced in a study of T cell responses to AZD1222 COVID-19 vaccine. The data were produced by immunoSEQ multiplex PCR, yet TCRdb's version contains in-frame clones alone and is incomplete. The sample records some 80,000 clones, 88% being singletons. This specimen was peripheral blood, taken 28 days after the second dose of the MenACWY control vaccine. The receptor set was obtained from an adult who received the MenACWY meningococcal vaccine as a control.

The chain combines TRBV19 with TRBJ1-1, with D maybe TRBD1 (5 bases). CDR3 length: 14 residues. V was shortened by 5 bases and J by 4 bases, with 14 bases between the two germline ends. The V gene's germline CDR1 is LNHDA and CDR2 SQIVND (reference sequence). The DNA of the CDR3 is TGTGCCAGTAGTGCCCTCCCGGGGGTCACTGAAGCTTTCTTT. It codes for CASSALPGVTEAFF.

This chain links TRBV2 with TRBJ1-4; no firm D call. V lost 1 base and J 8 bases, leaving 11 bases between the germline ends. The CDR3 runs 14 residues. Germline V gene data show CDR1 as SNHLY and CDR2 as FYNNEI. CDR3 nucleotides: TGTGCCAGCAGTGAAGATATGGCCCTAGAAAAACTGTTTTTT. Translation gives CASSEDMALEKLFF. Looking up the rest from reference TRBV2 and TRBJ1-4 gives the full variable domain: EPEVTQTPSHQVTQMGQEVILRCVPISNHLYFYWYRQILGQKVEFLVSFYNNEISEKSEIFDDQFSVERPDGSNFTLKIRSTKLEDSAMYFCASSEDMALEKLFFGSGTQLSVL.

The genes are TRBV7-9 and TRBJ2-1; 12 bases agree with TRBD2. V was pared by 5 bases and J by 7 bases, with 12 bases of the junction left unmatched. Germline CDR1 reads SEHNR; CDR2 reads FQNEAQ (reference sequence). The CDR3 sequence is 17 residues long. In nucleotides, the CDR3 is TGTGCCAGCAGCGCGGGGACTAGCGGGCCCACGGGGAATGAGCAGTTCTTC. Its translation: CASSAGTSGPTGNEQFF.

This chain joins TRBV18 and TRBJ1-1; the D is unclear. Looked up from germline, CDR1 is KGHSH and CDR2 is LQKENI. The CDR3 consists of 13 residues. Trimming took off 2 bases at V and 1 base at J, with 5 bases between the two ends. Here the CDR3 reads CASSPMGNTEAFF. The CDR3, as DNA: TGTGCCAGCTCACCAATGGGGAACACTGAAGCTTTCTTT.

This rearrangement joins TRBV5-1 to TRBJ2-5; a possible D gene is TRBD2 (5 bases). V lost 4 bases and J lost 2, with 12 bases in between. The CDR3 runs 14 residues. Germline CDR1 reads SGHRS; CDR2 reads YFSETQ. The CDR3 sequence is CASSSGGLQETQYF. Written as DNA, the CDR3 is TGCGCCAGCAGCAGTGGAGGCTTACAAGAGACCCAGTACTTC.

The chain joins TRBV6-5 to TRBJ1-4; possibly TRBD1 for D (5 bases). There are 15 residues in the CDR3. Germline values: CDR1 MNHEY, CDR2 SVGAGI. The V end lost 5 bases, the J end lost 0 bases, and 10 bases lay between the germline ends. This chain's CDR3 is CASSRQWATNEKLFF. The CDR3 coding sequence is TGTGCCAGCAGTAGACAGTGGGCAACTAATGAAAAACTGTTTTTT.

The rearrangement links TRBV19 to TRBJ1-1; D may be TRBD1 (5 bases). The CDR3 totals 14 residues. V lost 5 bases to trimming and J lost 1 base, with 11 bases between them. CDR1 and CDR2 from the germline V gene are LNHDA and SQIVND (reference sequence). The CDR3 loop is CASSPRQTNTEAFF. The CDR3 nucleotides read TGTGCCAGTAGTCCTCGACAGACGAACACTGAAGCTTTCTTT.

This clone was seen a few times. The chain couples TRBV5-1 to TRBJ1-1, with a possible D match to TRBD1 (6 bases). The CDR3 has 14 residues. The V gene lost 3 bases and the J gene lost 0 bases, with 9 bases spanning the gap. The V gene's germline CDR1 is SGHRS and CDR2 YFSETQ. The CDR3 loop reads CASSSNRVNTEAFF. The CDR3 DNA reads TGCGCCAGCAGCTCGAACAGGGTGAACACTGAAGCTTTCTTT.

The V gene is TRBV14, the J gene TRBJ2-6, with D perhaps TRBD2 (5 bases). The germline CDR1 and CDR2 sequences are SGHDN and FVKESK. The germline V and J ends were trimmed by 4 bases and 0 bases, with 19 bases remaining between them. The CDR3 covers 19 residues. The CDR3 sequence is CASSPWTWRADSGANVLTF. The CDR3 nucleotides read TGTGCCAGCAGCCCCTGGACCTGGCGGGCGGACTCTGGGGCCAACGTCCTGACTTTC. Filled out from reference TRBV14 and TRBJ2-6, the complete variable domain reads EAGVTQFPSHSVIEKGQTVTLRCDPISGHDNLYWYRRVMGKEIKFLLHFVKESKQDESGMPNNRFLAERTGGTYSTLKVQPAELEDSGVYFCASSPWTWRADSGANVLTFGAGSRLTVL.

The rearrangement joins TRBV6-5 to TRBJ2-2, with D perhaps TRBD2 (6 bases). Germline assignment: CDR1 MNHEY and CDR2 SVGAGI. CDR3 size: 15 residues. V was pared by 5 bases and J by 3 bases, with 13 bases between. CDR3: CASSPSTGDTGELFF. CDR3 nucleotides: TGTGCCAGCAGTCCCTCCACGGGGGACACCGGGGAGCTGTTTTTT.

The chain has TRBV6-1 and TRBJ2-5; D is undetermined. Germline CDR1 MNHNS, CDR2 SASEGT. The CDR3 runs 15 residues. V lost 3 bases, J lost 4 bases, and 15 bases lay in between. CDR3: CASSEGWGSRETQYF. For the CDR3, the DNA is TGTGCCAGCAGTGAGGGTTGGGGTAGCCGAGAGACCCAGTACTTC.

This chain links TRBV30 with TRBJ1-4, with TRBD1 matching over 7 bases. The CDR3 spans 13 residues. Germline trimming cut 8 bases from V and 7 bases from J; bases unmatched to any gene: 10. From germline, CDR1 is GTSNPN and CDR2 SVGIG (reference sequence). The CDR3 spells CARQGRGTEKLFF. CDR3 sequence (DNA): TGTGCCCGTCAGGGCAGGGGGACTGAAAAACTGTTTTTT.

The rearrangement uses TRBV20-1 and TRBJ1-5; D unclear. Looked up from germline, CDR1 is DFQATT and CDR2 is SNEGSKA (reference sequence). CDR3 length: 11 residues. Trimming stripped 3 bases from V and 4 bases from J, with 4 bases between. CDR3: CSARGNQPQHF. CDR3 in DNA: TGCAGTGCTAGGGGGAATCAGCCCCAGCATTTT.

This CDR3 reads CASSKKRLAGPVGEQYF. The CDR3 coding sequence is TGTGCCAGCAGCAAAAAAAGACTAGCGGGGCCTGTAGGGGAGCAGTACTTC. The J gene is TRBJ2-7, the V gene TRBV6-4, with 11 bases lining up with TRBD2. Germline CDR1 and CDR2: MRHNA and SNTAGT. Losses at the gene ends were 6 bases for V and 7 bases for J; bases not matched to a gene: 17. The CDR3 has 17 amino acids.

The CDR3 here is CASSEGSRPLHF. The CDR3 DNA sequence: TGTGCCAGCAGTGAGGGGTCAAGACCCCTCCACTTT. This chain uses TRBV2 with TRBJ1-6; D gene ambiguous. Trimming shortened V by 3 bases and J by 12 bases, and 9 bases separated the two germline ends. The germline V gene encodes CDR1 SNHLY and CDR2 FYNNEI. CDR3 size: 12 residues.

The chain combines TRBV5-6 with TRBJ1-5; 8 bases map to TRBD1. Trimming took 2 bases from V and 4 from J; bases not matched to a gene: 5. The germline CDR1 and CDR2 sequences are SGHDT and YYEEEE. The length of the CDR3 is 15 residues. CDR3 DNA sequence: TGTGCCAGCAGCTTAGGTCGACAGGGGAATCAGCCCCAGCATTTT. Translating gives CASSLGRQGNQPQHF. The whole variable domain, filled in from reference TRBV5-6 and TRBJ1-5, reads DAGVTQSPTHLIKTRGQQVTLRCSPKSGHDTVSWYQQALGQGPQFIFQYYEEEERQRGNFPDRFSGHQFPNYSSELNVNALLLGDSALYLCASSLGRQGNQPQHFGDGTRLSIL.

The V gene is TRBV5-6, the J gene TRBJ1-1; 8 bases agree with TRBD1. With 3 bases clipped from V and 1 base from J, the junction kept 5 bases outside the gene matches. This CDR3 comprises 15 residues. Looked up from germline, CDR1 is SGHDT and CDR2 is YYEEEE. CDR3 region: CASSWGDRQNTEAFF. The DNA of the CDR3 is TGTGCCAGCAGCTGGGGGGACAGGCAGAACACTGAAGCTTTCTTT.

This chain links TRBV24-1 with TRBJ1-4; TRBD1 is a possible D gene (5 bases). This CDR3 is 15 amino acids long. The V gene lost 5 bases and the J gene lost 7 bases, with 16 bases spanning the gap. Per the germline V gene, CDR1 is KGHDR and CDR2 is SFDVKD. CDR3 in DNA: TGTGCCACCAGTGCTTCTTTTACTGGGGGTGAAAAACTGTTTTTT. Protein product: CATSASFTGGEKLFF.

The chain carries TRBV11-3 and TRBJ1-3; the D gene is possibly TRBD1 (6 bases). The ends were cut back, 4 bases at V and 2 bases at J, with 9 bases in the middle. From germline, CDR1 is SGHNT and CDR2 YENEEA. This CDR3 contains 14 residues. In DNA form, the CDR3 reads TGTGCCAGCAGCTCCACAGGGACTGGAAACACCATATATTTT. This encodes CASSSTGTGNTIYF.

This chain links TRBV5-4 with TRBJ2-5; 9 positions agree with TRBD1. CDR1 and CDR2 (germline): SGHNT, YYREEE (reference sequence). Trimming removed 2 bases from V and 0 bases from J; junction bases left unmatched: 8. CDR3 length: 17 amino acids. CDR3 sequence reads: CASSLGRRTGDQETQYF. The CDR3, as DNA: TGTGCCAGCAGCTTAGGGAGACGGACAGGGGACCAAGAGACCCAGTACTTC.

This clone was seen once. V usage is TRBV30 and J usage is TRBJ1-4; a possible D gene is TRBD1 (6 bases). Trimming took off 1 base at V and 6 bases at J, with 12 bases between the two ends. Per the germline V gene, CDR1 is GTSNPN and CDR2 is SVGIG (reference sequence). This CDR3 is 14 amino acids long. CDR3 coding DNA: TGTGCCTGGAGTGGGGGGCGGGTTTATGAAAAACTGTTTTTT. This encodes CAWSGGRVYEKLFF.

V gene TRBV11-2 combines with J gene TRBJ1-1; 8 bases fit TRBD1. V lost 7 bases, J lost 8 bases, and 9 bases stayed unmatched. The CDR3 extends over 13 amino acids. Per the germline V gene, CDR1 is SGHAT and CDR2 is FQNNGV. The CDR3, as DNA: TGTGCCAGCAACAACCCTGGACAGGGAGAAGCTTTCTTT. Translation: CASNNPGQGEAFF.

The chain employs TRBV5-1 and TRBJ2-2; D is undetermined. In germline, CDR1 is SGHRS, CDR2 YFSETQ. Trimming took off 0 bases at V and 1 base at J, with 10 bases between the two ends. This CDR3 spans 16 amino acids. CDR3 sequence reads: CASSLEGFLNTGELFF. The CDR3, as DNA: TGCGCCAGCAGCTTGGAAGGATTCTTGAACACCGGGGAGCTGTTTTTT.